This T cell receptor (beta chain) was sequenced during a study of T cell responses to AZD1222 COVID-19 vaccine. Study outcomes and limitations: Clonal diversity was possibly underestimated; the donors were predominantly white British and more often female.

In regard to this clone: The antigen is unknown.

V dropped 1 base and J dropped 2 bases, with 7 bases sitting between them. This CDR3 comprises 13 residues. From germline, CDR1 is SGHNT and CDR2 YYREEE (reference sequence). Clones were sequenced by immunoSEQ multiplex PCR, and TCRdb holds only the in-frame ones, with some missing. The sample yields around 160,000 clones, about 91% seen once. This receptor was obtained from an adult in good health. V gene TRBV5-4 combines with J gene TRBJ2-7; D unclear. Sample: peripheral blood, taken on day 0 of AZD1222 vaccination. The CDR3 here is CASSLRGTYEQYF. DNA of the CDR3: TGTGCCAGCAGCTTGAGAGGTACCTACGAGCAGTACTTC.